This TCR beta chain was identified during a study of control samples from healthy donors and cancer patients. Method: immunoSEQ multiplex PCR; TCRdb's copy keeps in-frame clones and lacks some. The sample includes approximately 68,000 clones, 83% seen only once; the top ten take 15% to 19%. With 2 bases removed from V and 7 bases from J, the gap between germline ends came to 9 bases. The germline CDR1 and CDR2 sequences are MNHEY and SVGAGI. This CDR3 spans 14 amino acids. The chain has TRBV6-5 and TRBJ1-6, with D possibly being TRBD1 (5 bases). This clonotype originated in a man aged 55-75 years in good health. Sequenced material: blood. CDR3 nucleotide sequence: TGTGCCAGCAGTTACGCGGGGGACAATTCACCCCTCCACTTT. It yields the protein CASSYAGDNSPLHF.